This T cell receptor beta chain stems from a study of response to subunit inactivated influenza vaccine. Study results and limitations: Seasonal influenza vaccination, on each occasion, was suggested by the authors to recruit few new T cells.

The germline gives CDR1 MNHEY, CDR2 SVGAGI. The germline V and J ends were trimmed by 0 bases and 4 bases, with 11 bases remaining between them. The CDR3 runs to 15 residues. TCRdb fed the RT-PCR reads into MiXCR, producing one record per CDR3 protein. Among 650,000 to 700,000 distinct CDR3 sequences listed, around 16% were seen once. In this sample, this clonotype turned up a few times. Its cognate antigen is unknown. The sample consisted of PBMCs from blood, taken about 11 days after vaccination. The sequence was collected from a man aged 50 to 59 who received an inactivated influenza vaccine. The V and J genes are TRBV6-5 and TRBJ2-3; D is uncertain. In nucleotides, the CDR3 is TGTGCCAGCAGTTACTCACCCGAGTTCGCAGATACGCAGTATTTT. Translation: CASSYSPEFADTQYF.